This TCR beta chain was identified during a study of OX40 agonist ivuxolimab in advanced cancers. Study findings and constraints: Expansion of clones was among the lowest in partial responders at 0.1-3.0 mg/kg. Both blood CD4+ and CD8+ T cells showed clonal growth by week 6 at 0.1 to 3.0 mg/kg.

V trimming: 2 bases; J trimming: 5 bases; junction bases outside the gene matches: 6. The CDR3 is 14 amino acids. The germline gives CDR1 GTSNPN, CDR2 SVGIG (reference sequence). TCRdb's table, derived via immunoSEQ multiplex PCR, lists solely in-frame clones and lacks some. This repertoire shows fewer than 60,000 clones, 75% to 90% found once; its top ten account for just over 20%. Notes on this clone: What it binds is not known.

The TCR originated in an adult with an advanced solid tumor such as melanoma, head and neck, liver or kidney cancer. The chain links TRBV30 to TRBJ2-7; TRBD1 aligns across 10 bases. Sequences were derived from CD4+ or CD8+ T cells sorted from blood, sampled in a trial of the OX40 agonist ivuxolimab. CDR3 residues: CAWSPRDRGDEQYF. The CDR3 region has the DNA TGTGCCTGGAGTCCCCGGGACAGGGGAGACGAGCAGTACTTC.